The 20 T cell receptor beta chains in this list originate from one sample, sequenced in a study of cytotoxic CD8 clonotypes in ibrutinib-treated CLL. Method: immunoSEQ multiplex PCR; TCRdb's copy keeps in-frame clones and lacks some. The sample carries under 200,000 clones, approximately 80% recorded once. The sequences come from PBMCs, collected after 24 months of ibrutinib treatment. These receptors originate from a human donor with chronic lymphocytic leukemia.

This clone occurred a few times. This rearrangement joins TRBV30 to TRBJ2-1; D ambiguous. Germline CDR1 GTSNPN, CDR2 SVGIG (reference sequence). V was clipped by 4 bases and J by 0 bases, with 10 bases between them. The length of the CDR3 is 14 residues. For the CDR3, the DNA is TGTGCCTGGACAGACCCGAGCTCCTACAATGAGCAGTTCTTC. Its protein is CAWTDPSSYNEQFF.

V and J are TRBV6-5 and TRBJ1-4, with TRBD1 as a possible D gene (5 bases). CDR1 MNHEY and CDR2 SVGAGI come from the germline V gene. The CDR3 is 14 residues long. V was pared by 5 bases and J by 8 bases, with 15 bases between. The CDR3 sequence is CASSRTNEMEKLFF. Written as DNA, the CDR3 is TGTGCCAGCAGTCGGACAAACGAAATGGAAAAACTGTTTTTT.

The count of this clone is one. The chain employs TRBV5-1 and TRBJ2-1, with D tentatively TRBD2 (6 bases). Germline V lookup: CDR1 SGHRS, CDR2 YFSETQ. This CDR3 has 14 residues. Trimming pared 4 bases from V and 4 bases from J, leaving 12 bases between. The CDR3 loop is CASSHPGTYNEQFF. The CDR3 nucleotides read TGCGCCAGCAGCCATCCCGGGACTTACAATGAGCAGTTCTTC.

The chain has TRBV6-5 and TRBJ1-2; TRBD1 matches 8 bases. The J segment lost 0 bases and the V segment lost 6 bases, leaving 6 bases of the junction unmatched. Germline values: CDR1 MNHEY, CDR2 SVGAGI. CDR3 length: 15 residues. The chain's CDR3 is CASRPDRGSNYGYTF. The CDR3, as DNA: TGTGCCAGCAGACCAGACAGGGGTTCTAACTATGGCTACACCTTC.

This CDR3 is CASSFVRVHGYTF. The DNA of the CDR3 is TGTGCCAGCAGTTTTGTCAGGGTACATGGCTACACCTTC. V usage is TRBV28 and J usage is TRBJ1-2, with D possibly TRBD1 on 5 matching bases. The CDR3 covers 13 residues. Germline CDR1 reads MDHEN; CDR2 reads SYDVKM. The ends were cut back, 3 bases at V and 6 bases at J, with 11 bases in the middle.

The chain uses TRBV10-3 and TRBJ2-5; D unclear. Trimming removed 2 bases at V and 0 bases at J, with 7 bases between. The CDR3 consists of 14 residues. Germline V gives CDR1 ENHRY, CDR2 SYGVKD. CDR3 sequence (DNA): TGTGCCATCAGTGAGCGGTCCGACCAAGAGACCCAGTACTTC. Protein: CAISERSDQETQYF.

The rearrangement uses TRBV18 and TRBJ2-3; 9 positions match TRBD2. Germline CDR1 and CDR2: KGHSH and LQKENI. The J segment lost 7 bases and the V segment lost 2 bases, leaving 7 bases of the junction unmatched. This CDR3 region has 15 residues. CDR3 nucleotides: TGTGCCAGCTCACCAGCGCGGGGGGGCAGGAATACGCAGTATTTT. It yields the protein CASSPARGGRNTQYF.

This clone was seen a single time. The chain recombines TRBV7-9 with TRBJ1-3; D unresolved. The length of the CDR3 is 13 residues. The germline V and J ends were trimmed by 7 bases and 8 bases, with 15 bases remaining between them. Germline CDR1 is SEHNR and CDR2 is FQNEAQ (reference sequence). The CDR3 here is CASTAPTTDTIYF. DNA for the CDR3: TGTGCCAGCACCGCCCCAACGACGGACACCATATATTTT.

Comment on this clone: Other DNA sequences of this sample code for an identical CDR3. The chain couples TRBV30 to TRBJ2-7; D remains ambiguous. Germline V gives CDR1 GTSNPN, CDR2 SVGIG (reference sequence). The CDR3 runs 13 residues. V was trimmed by 0 bases and J by 4 bases, leaving 10 bases between them. The CDR3 reads CAWSVGFGYEQYF. DNA for the CDR3: TGTGCCTGGAGTGTTGGGTTCGGTTACGAGCAGTACTTC.

The CDR3 coding sequence is TGCGCCAGCAGCCAAGGAAGACAGGGCGGACAAGAGACCCAGTACTTC. Translating it yields CASSQGRQGGQETQYF. The J gene is TRBJ2-5, the V gene TRBV4-1; 7 bases are shared with TRBD1. In germline, CDR1 is MGHRA, CDR2 YSYEKL. Losses at the gene ends were 1 base for V and 2 bases for J; bases not matched to a gene: 7. This CDR3 is 16 amino acids long.

The chain joins TRBV19 to TRBJ2-3; D is uncertain. Trimming stripped 3 bases from V and 5 bases from J, with 18 bases between. CDR1 and CDR2 (germline): LNHDA, SQIVND (reference sequence). The CDR3 consists of 16 residues. CDR3 in amino acids: CASSIRAQGSQDTQYF. Written as DNA, the CDR3 is TGTGCCAGTAGTATCCGGGCCCAAGGGTCCCAAGATACGCAGTATTTT.

This chain uses TRBV19 with TRBJ2-7; no firm D call. The CDR3 sequence is 15 residues long. Germline loops: CDR1 LNHDA, CDR2 SQIVND (reference sequence). The V gene lost 7 bases and the J gene lost 3 bases, with 19 bases spanning the gap. The CDR3 here is CASTLRASGLYEQYF. CDR3 coding DNA: TGTGCCAGTACCCTCCGGGCCTCTGGGCTCTACGAGCAGTACTTC. Using reference TRBV19 and TRBJ2-7 for the parts outside the CDR3, the full variable domain is DGGITQSPKYLFRKEGQNVTLSCEQNLNHDAMYWYRQDPGQGLRLIYYSQIVNDFQKGDIAEGYSVSREKKESFPLTVTSAQKNPTAFYLCASTLRASGLYEQYFGPGTRLTVT.

The chain couples TRBV25-1 to TRBJ1-4, with D unresolved. V was clipped by 5 bases and J by 0 bases, with 19 bases between them. In germline, CDR1 is MGHDK, CDR2 SYGVNS. The CDR3 has 18 residues. DNA of the CDR3: TGTGCCAGCAGTAACTGGGGAGCAGGAGATGCAACTAATGAAAAACTGTTTTTT. Its protein product is CASSNWGAGDATNEKLFF.

The rearrangement links TRBV29-1 to TRBJ1-1, with D uncertain. The CDR3 totals 12 residues. Germline lookup yields CDR1 SQVTM and CDR2 ANQGSEA. Between the trimmed V and J ends, which lost 7 bases and 5 bases, there was a span of 14 bases. The CDR3 region has the DNA TGCAGCGCCAGTCTTTTAGATACTGAAGCTTTCTTT. It yields the protein CSASLLDTEAFF.

The V call is TRBV19, the J call TRBJ2-5, with a possible D match to TRBD2 (5 bases). The CDR3 length is 14 residues. CDR1 LNHDA and CDR2 SQIVND come from the germline V gene (reference sequence). V lost 0 bases to trimming and J lost 10 bases, with 15 bases between them. The CDR3 DNA follows: TGTGCCAGTAGTATAGAAAGAGCCTCTGGAGGCCAGTACTTC. This codes for CASSIERASGGQYF.

This clone was counted once. The chain combines TRBV5-1 with TRBJ1-1, with 12 bases lining up with TRBD1. This CDR3 has 17 residues. V lost 3 bases to trimming and J lost 3 bases; unmatched junction nucleotides: 9. The V gene's germline CDR1 is SGHRS and CDR2 YFSETQ. The CDR3 sequence: CASSSRDRGQWYTEAFF. The CDR3 DNA follows: TGCGCCAGCAGCTCCCGGGACAGGGGGCAGTGGTACACTGAAGCTTTCTTT.

This chain links TRBV30 with TRBJ2-2; 7 bases are a match to TRBD2. There are 15 residues in the CDR3. V lost 0 bases to trimming and J lost 4 bases; unmatched junction nucleotides: 5. The germline V gene has CDR1 GTSNPN and CDR2 SVGIG (reference sequence). CDR3 amino acids: CAWSVYTGGTGELFF. The CDR3 DNA reads as TGTGCCTGGAGTGTATATACGGGGGGCACCGGGGAGCTGTTTTTT. The full variable domain, its missing parts supplied by reference TRBV30 and TRBJ2-2, is SQTIHQWPATLVQPVGSPLSLECTVEGTSNPNLYWYRQAAGRGLQLLFYSVGIGQISSEVPQNLSASRPQDRQFILSSKKLLLSDSGFYLCAWSVYTGGTGELFFGEGSRLTVL.

The J gene is TRBJ1-4, the V gene TRBV2; tentatively, D is TRBD1 (6 bases). Germline CDR1 and CDR2: SNHLY and FYNNEI. The CDR3 covers 15 residues. The germline V and J ends were trimmed by 4 bases and 7 bases, with 16 bases remaining between them. The CDR3, as DNA: TGTGCCAGCAGTGCGGGGCGGACAGCTGGTGAAAAACTGTTTTTT. It translates to CASSAGRTAGEKLFF.

This clone was detected once. The chain employs TRBV29-1 and TRBJ1-3; possibly TRBD1 for D (5 bases). The CDR3 length is 17 residues. Deletions cut 6 bases from V and 0 bases from J, with 21 bases between. Germline V gene lookup returns CDR1 SQVTM and CDR2 ANQGSEA. The CDR3 is CSVGLRGEGVSGNTIYF. CDR3 sequence (DNA): TGCAGCGTCGGGTTGAGGGGTGAGGGAGTCTCTGGAAACACCATATATTTT.

The chain recombines TRBV9 with TRBJ1-3; no definite D call. This CDR3 region has 18 residues. The V end lost 0 bases, the J end lost 0 bases, and 16 bases lay between the germline ends. Germline V gene data show CDR1 as SGDLS and CDR2 as YYNGEE. CDR3 DNA sequence: TGTGCCAGCAGCGTAGGGGAGGGCTCATGGAGCTCTGGAAACACCATATATTTT. Translated, it gives CASSVGEGSWSSGNTIYF.